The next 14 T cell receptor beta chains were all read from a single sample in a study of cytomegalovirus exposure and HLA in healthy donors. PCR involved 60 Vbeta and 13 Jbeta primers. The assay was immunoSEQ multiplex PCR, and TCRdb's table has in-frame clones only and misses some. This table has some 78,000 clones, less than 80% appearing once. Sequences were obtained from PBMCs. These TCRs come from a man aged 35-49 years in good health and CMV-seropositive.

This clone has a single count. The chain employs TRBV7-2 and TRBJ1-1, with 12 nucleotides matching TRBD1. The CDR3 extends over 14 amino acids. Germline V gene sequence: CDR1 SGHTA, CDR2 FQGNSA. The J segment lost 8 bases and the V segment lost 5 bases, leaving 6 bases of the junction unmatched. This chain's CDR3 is CASSLGTGGGEAFF. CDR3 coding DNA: TGTGCCAGCAGCCTAGGGACAGGGGGCGGCGAAGCTTTCTTT. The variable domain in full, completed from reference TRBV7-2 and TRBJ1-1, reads GAGVSQSPSNKVTEKGKDVELRCDPISGHTALYWYRQSLGQGLEFLIYFQGNSAPDKSGLPSDRFSAERTGGSVSTLTIQRTQQEDSAVYLCASSLGTGGGEAFFGQGTRLTVV.

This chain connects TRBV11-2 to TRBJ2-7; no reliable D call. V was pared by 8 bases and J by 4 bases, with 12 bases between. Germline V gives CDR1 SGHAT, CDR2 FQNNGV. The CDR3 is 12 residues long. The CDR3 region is CASRPPGYEQYF. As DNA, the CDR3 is TGTGCCAGCCGCCCTCCGGGTTACGAGCAGTACTTC.

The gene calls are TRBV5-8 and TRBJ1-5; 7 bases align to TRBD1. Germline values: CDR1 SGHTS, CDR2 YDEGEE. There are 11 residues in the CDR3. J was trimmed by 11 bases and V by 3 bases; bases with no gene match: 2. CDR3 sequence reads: CASSYGTAQHF. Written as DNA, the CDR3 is TGTGCCAGCAGCTATGGGACAGCCCAGCATTTT.

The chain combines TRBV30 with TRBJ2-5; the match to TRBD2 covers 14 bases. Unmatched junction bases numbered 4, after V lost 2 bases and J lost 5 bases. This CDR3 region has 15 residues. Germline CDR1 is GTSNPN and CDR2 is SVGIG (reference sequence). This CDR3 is CAWSQGLAGVETQYF. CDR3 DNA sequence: TGTGCCTGGAGTCAGGGACTAGCGGGAGTGGAGACCCAGTACTTC.

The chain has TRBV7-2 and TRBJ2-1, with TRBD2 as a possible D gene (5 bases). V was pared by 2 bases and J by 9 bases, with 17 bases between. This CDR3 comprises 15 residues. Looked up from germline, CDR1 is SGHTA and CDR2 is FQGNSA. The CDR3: CASSLTGTPDVEQFF. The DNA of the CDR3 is TGTGCCAGCAGCTTAACGGGAACGCCAGACGTTGAGCAGTTCTTC.

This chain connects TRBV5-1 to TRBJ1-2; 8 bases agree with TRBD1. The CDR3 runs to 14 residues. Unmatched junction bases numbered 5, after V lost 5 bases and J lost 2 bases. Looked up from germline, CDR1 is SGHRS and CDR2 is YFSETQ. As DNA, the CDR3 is TGCGCCAGCAGTCTAACAGGGGGAAACTATGGCTACACCTTC. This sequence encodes CASSLTGGNYGYTF. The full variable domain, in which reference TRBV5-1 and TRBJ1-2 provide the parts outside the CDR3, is KAGVTQTPRYLIKTRGQQVTLSCSPISGHRSVSWYQQTPGQGLQFLFEYFSETQRNKGNFPGRFSGRQFSNSRSEMNVSTLELGDSALYLCASSLTGGNYGYTFGSGTRLTVV.

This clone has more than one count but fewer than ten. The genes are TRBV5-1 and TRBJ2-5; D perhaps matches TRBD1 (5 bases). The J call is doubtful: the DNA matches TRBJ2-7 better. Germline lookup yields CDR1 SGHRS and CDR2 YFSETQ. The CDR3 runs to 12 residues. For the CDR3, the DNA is TGCGCCAGCAGCAAGGACACTTTCGAGCAGTACTTC. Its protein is CASSKDTFEQYF.

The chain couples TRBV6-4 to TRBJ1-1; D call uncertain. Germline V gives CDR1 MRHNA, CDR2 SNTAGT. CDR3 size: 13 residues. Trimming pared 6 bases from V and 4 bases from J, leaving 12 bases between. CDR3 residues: CASREGGGTEAFF. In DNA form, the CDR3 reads TGTGCCAGCAGGGAGGGTGGAGGCACTGAAGCTTTCTTT.

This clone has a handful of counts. The CDR3 DNA reads as TGTGCCAGTAGGCCTCTCGGGGACTACAATGAGCAGTTCTTC. Translated: CASRPLGDYNEQFF. The chain combines TRBV19 with TRBJ2-1; tentatively, D is TRBD2 (5 bases). CDR3 length equals 14 residues. V lost 6 bases to trimming and J lost 3 bases, with 12 bases between them. CDR1 LNHDA and CDR2 SQIVND come from the germline V gene (reference sequence).

CDR3 in DNA: TGTGCCAGCTCACCACAGTCGGGAACAGCGTCCAGCCAGTACTTC. It encodes CASSPQSGTASSQYF. The chain has TRBV18 and TRBJ2-7, with a tentative D call TRBD2 (5 bases). The CDR3 consists of 15 residues. V gave up 1 base and J gave up 10 bases, with 20 bases separating them. Germline-derived CDR1 and CDR2 are KGHSH and LQKENI.

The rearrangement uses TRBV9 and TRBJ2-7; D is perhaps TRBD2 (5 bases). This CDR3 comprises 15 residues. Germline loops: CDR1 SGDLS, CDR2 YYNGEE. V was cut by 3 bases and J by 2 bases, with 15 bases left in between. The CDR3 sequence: CASSADPGNTYEQYF. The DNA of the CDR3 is TGTGCCAGCAGCGCCGACCCGGGGAACACCTACGAGCAGTACTTC.

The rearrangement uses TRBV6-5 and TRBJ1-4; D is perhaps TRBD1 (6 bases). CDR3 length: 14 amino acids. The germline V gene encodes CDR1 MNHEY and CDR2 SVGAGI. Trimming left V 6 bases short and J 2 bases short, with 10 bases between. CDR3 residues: CASSTGQTNEKLFF. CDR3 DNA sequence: TGTGCCAGCAGCACAGGGCAGACTAATGAAAAACTGTTTTTT.

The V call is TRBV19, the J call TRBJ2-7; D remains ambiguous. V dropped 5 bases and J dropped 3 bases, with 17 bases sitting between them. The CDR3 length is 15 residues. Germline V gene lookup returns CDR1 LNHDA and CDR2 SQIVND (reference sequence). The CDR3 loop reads CASSSSRKSLYEQYF. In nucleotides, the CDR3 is TGTGCCAGTAGTTCCAGTCGAAAATCCCTCTACGAGCAGTACTTC.

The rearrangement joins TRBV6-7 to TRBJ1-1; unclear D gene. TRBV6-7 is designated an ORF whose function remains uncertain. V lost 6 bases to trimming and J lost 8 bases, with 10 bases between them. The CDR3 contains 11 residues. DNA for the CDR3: TGTGCCAGCAGCCCGGGAACGGAAGCTTTCTTT. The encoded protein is CASSPGTEAFF.